The subject of this entry is one T cell receptor (beta chain). Germline V gives CDR1 MNHEY, CDR2 SMNVEV (reference sequence). This CDR3 is built from 18 residues. V shed 1 base and J shed 3 bases, with 22 bases lying between them. Once RNA had been extracted, it was reverse transcribed into cDNA to act as the sequencing template. Method: immunoSEQ multiplex PCR; TCRdb's copy keeps in-frame clones and lacks some. Seen here are about 90,000 clones, roughly two fifths observed once, and the top ten hold around 19%. The data originate from a study of CD8+ T cells in alopecia areata. Turning to the study itself: Percent affected scalp area, the SALT score, rated treated patients' severity.

Treatment: oral pan-JAK inhibitor, 5-10 mg twice daily. As part of sample collection, lesional scalp punch biopsies and peripheral blood were taken from alopecia areata patients. The sequence derives from a human donor with alopecia areata. Sequenced material: CD8+ T cells sorted from blood, taken at week 24, from a patient treated with tofacitinib. V usage is TRBV27 and J usage is TRBJ2-7, with D possibly TRBD2 on 5 matching bases. For the CDR3, the DNA is TGTGCCAGCAGTTTATTCGGACCCGAAGTAGGAGGATTCTACGAGCAGTACTTC. Translation gives CASSLFGPEVGGFYEQYF.